These 31 T cell receptor beta chains share one sample of origin, sequenced in a study of CD8 T cells in Susac syndrome. Random hexamers primed reverse transcription of roughly 0.5 to 1 ug RNA. In TCRdb, the immunoSEQ multiplex PCR reads were re-called with MiXCR into one record per CDR3 protein. The data contain 150,000 to 200,000 distinct CDR3 sequences, approximately 94% of them seen just once; the ten biggest clones take up over 0.09%. Material: CD4+ T cells from PBMCs. These receptor sequences come from a human donor with multiple sclerosis.

This chain connects TRBV20-1 to TRBJ2-5; perhaps TRBD1 as D (5 bases). V was pared by 0 bases and J by 0 bases, with 14 bases between. The germline gives CDR1 DFQATT, CDR2 SNEGSKA (reference sequence). This CDR3 comprises 16 residues. The CDR3 coding sequence is TGCAGTGCTAGAGAGATCTTAACGACAGACCAAGAGACCCAGTACTTC. Translating gives CSAREILTTDQETQYF.

The chain couples TRBV5-4 to TRBJ2-7, with D hard to call. CDR1 SGHNT and CDR2 YYREEE come from the germline V gene (reference sequence). The CDR3 sequence is 14 residues long. The V end lost 4 bases, the J end lost 6 bases, and 17 bases lay between the germline ends. The CDR3 reads CASSQDQYPSEQYF. CDR3 in DNA: TGTGCCAGCAGCCAGGACCAATACCCCTCCGAGCAGTACTTC.

The chain employs TRBV10-3 and TRBJ2-4; possible D gene TRBD2, 6 bases. Deletions cut 3 bases from V and 8 bases from J, with 14 bases between. Germline V gene lookup returns CDR1 ENHRY and CDR2 SYGVKD. The CDR3 spans 14 residues. The CDR3 nucleotides are TGTGCCATCAGTGACCAAAGACTAGGCGACATTCAGTACTTC. The encoded protein is CAISDQRLGDIQYF.

The chain is built from TRBV12-3 or TRBV12-4 and TRBJ2-1; the D gene could be TRBD1 or TRBD2 (6 bases each). Trimming shortened V by 6 bases and J by 3 bases, and 15 bases separated the two germline ends. The CDR3 extends over 15 amino acids. CDR3: CASRFDRTIYNEQFF. For the CDR3, the DNA is TGTGCCAGCAGATTCGACAGGACTATCTACAATGAGCAGTTCTTC.

The gene calls are TRBV19 and TRBJ2-2; D gene uncertain. The V gene's germline CDR1 is LNHDA and CDR2 SQIVND (reference sequence). Trimming took off 7 bases at V and 3 bases at J, with 12 bases between the two ends. This CDR3 has 14 residues. CDR3 protein: CASKPRLYTGELFF. CDR3 in DNA: TGTGCCAGTAAGCCAAGATTATACACCGGGGAGCTGTTTTTT.

This chain uses TRBV14 with TRBJ2-4; a weak D match, TRBD1 (5 bases). The germline V gene encodes CDR1 SGHDN and CDR2 FVKESK. V was trimmed by 5 bases and J by 7 bases, leaving 15 bases between them. CDR3 length equals 14 residues. In DNA form, the CDR3 reads TGTGCCAGCAGCGGGATAACAGGATTCAACATTCAGTACTTC. As protein: CASSGITGFNIQYF.

The chain uses TRBV20-1 and TRBJ1-3; D is unclear. The V gene's germline CDR1 is DFQATT and CDR2 SNEGSKA (reference sequence). The CDR3 is 14 residues long. V shed 5 bases and J shed 1 base, with 12 bases lying between them. CDR3 sequence: CSALPDNSGNTIYF. CDR3 coding DNA: TGCAGTGCTCTACCCGACAATTCTGGAAACACCATATATTTT.

In its sample, this clonotype was seen once. The genes are TRBV12-3 or TRBV12-4 and TRBJ1-5, with 8 positions matching TRBD1. The CDR3 length is 15 residues. J lost 5 bases, V lost 5 bases, and 8 bases had no gene match. CDR3 DNA: TGTGCCAGCAGTCGCCGAGACAGGGGCTATCAGCCCCAGCATTTT. Its translation is CASSRRDRGYQPQHF.

The chain has TRBV29-1 and TRBJ2-7; D unclear. Germline CDR1 SQVTM, CDR2 ANQGSEA. CDR3 length: 10 residues. V lost 7 bases to trimming and J lost 3 bases, with 7 bases between them. The CDR3: CSGGDYEQYF. CDR3 sequence (DNA): TGCAGCGGTGGGGACTACGAGCAGTACTTC.

As for this clonotype: One end of the junction does not line up with germline, which may come from a read error. The chain carries TRBV30 and TRBJ2-3, with D possibly matching TRBD2 (6 bases). Germline loops: CDR1 GTSNPN, CDR2 SVGIG (reference sequence). The CDR3 spans 10 residues. The chain's CDR3 is CAGRTDTQYF. Written as DNA, the CDR3 is TGTGCCGGGAGGACAGATACGCAGTATTTT.

This chain connects TRBV6-2 or TRBV6-3 to TRBJ1-5; no clear D. Germline V gives CDR1 MNHEY, CDR2 SVGEGT. This CDR3 has 13 amino acids. Trimming removed 7 bases at V and 0 bases at J, with 7 bases between. The CDR3 bases are TGTGCCAGCACCACAAATAGCAATCAGCCCCAGCATTTT. Its translation: CASTTNSNQPQHF.

This sequence joins TRBV2 and TRBJ1-4, with 7 bases that match TRBD1. CDR1 and CDR2 (germline): SNHLY, FYNNEI. The J segment lost 6 bases and the V segment lost 6 bases, leaving 7 bases of the junction unmatched. The CDR3 is made up of 14 amino acids. The CDR3 here is CASSLQGGDEKLFF. The DNA of the CDR3 is TGTGCCAGCAGCCTCCAGGGGGGTGATGAAAAACTGTTTTTT.

J is TRBJ1-5 and V is TRBV10-3; TRBD1 is a possible D gene (5 bases). Germline V gene sequence: CDR1 ENHRY, CDR2 SYGVKD. Trimming took off 9 bases at V and 0 bases at J, with 9 bases between the two ends. CDR3 length: 13 amino acids. CDR3 loop: CAIGTDSNQPQHF. CDR3 nucleotide sequence: TGTGCCATTGGGACGGATAGCAATCAGCCCCAGCATTTT.

V is TRBV6-6 and J is TRBJ1-1; D is undetermined. Germline-derived CDR1 and CDR2 are MNHNY and SVGAGI (reference sequence). V dropped 2 bases and J dropped 5 bases, with 15 bases sitting between them. CDR3 length equals 15 residues. CDR3 bases: TGTGCCAGCAGTTACCGGCAGGCTGGTCCGACTGAAGCTTTCTTT. It yields the protein CASSYRQAGPTEAFF.

V usage is TRBV29-1 and J usage is TRBJ2-7, with TRBD2 as a possible D gene (5 bases). There are 13 residues in the CDR3. Looked up from germline, CDR1 is SQVTM and CDR2 is ANQGSEA. V lost 1 base and J lost 0, with 7 bases in between. The CDR3 DNA reads TGCAGCGTTGAAGTAACTAGCTCCTACGAGCAGTACTTC. It specifies CSVEVTSSYEQYF.

V usage is TRBV30 and J usage is TRBJ2-3; unclear D gene. Germline CDR1 and CDR2: GTSNPN and SVGIG (reference sequence). The CDR3 totals 13 residues. The V gene lost 4 bases and the J gene lost 1 base, with 9 bases spanning the gap. The CDR3 DNA reads TGTGCCTGGACACTTACTGGCACAGATACGCAGTATTTT. It specifies CAWTLTGTDTQYF.

This clonotype was seen a single time. This chain joins TRBV3-1 and TRBJ1-4; tentative D call: TRBD1 (5 bases). CDR1 LGHDT and CDR2 YNNKEL come from the germline V gene (reference sequence). The CDR3 runs 14 residues. Between the trimmed V and J ends, which lost 4 bases and 5 bases, there was a span of 11 bases. CDR3 residues: CASSLGRGNEKLFF. The CDR3 DNA is TGTGCCAGCAGCCTGGGACGGGGGAATGAAAAACTGTTTTTT.

The J gene is TRBJ2-5, the V gene TRBV27; tentatively, D is TRBD2 (6 bases). Trimming shortened V by 5 bases and J by 7 bases, and 23 bases separated the two germline ends. From germline, CDR1 is MNHEY and CDR2 SMNVEV (reference sequence). The CDR3 covers 16 residues. The CDR3 loop is CASSRYTGEGYGTQYF. CDR3 nucleotides: TGTGCCAGCAGTCGTTATACGGGAGAGGGATATGGGACCCAGTACTTC.

The rearrangement joins TRBV30 to TRBJ1-2; tentatively, D is TRBD1 (5 bases). Trimming shortened V by 5 bases and J by 2 bases, and 9 bases separated the two germline ends. The CDR3 runs to 12 residues. CDR1 and CDR2 from the germline V gene are GTSNPN and SVGIG (reference sequence). CDR3 protein: CAWEQVNYGYTF. The CDR3, as DNA: TGTGCCTGGGAACAGGTGAACTATGGCTACACCTTC.

V usage is TRBV23-1 and J usage is TRBJ2-4, with TRBD1 matching over 10 bases. TRBV23-1 is designated an ORF whose function remains uncertain. The CDR3 is 14 amino acids. V lost 3 bases and J lost 5; bases outside the gene matches: 1. Here the CDR3 DNA reads TGCGCCAGCAGTCAGGGGACAGGGGAAAACATTCAGTACTTC. Translating gives CASSQGTGENIQYF.

V gene TRBV7-2 combines with J gene TRBJ2-7, with D perhaps TRBD2 (6 bases). V was shortened by 5 bases and J by 1 base, with 15 bases between the two germline ends. CDR1 is SGHTA, CDR2 FQGNSA, per germline. CDR3 size: 15 residues. The DNA for the CDR3 is TGTGCCAGCAGCCAGAGACTAGAAACTTCCTACGAGCAGTACTTC. It translates to CASSQRLETSYEQYF.

In its sample, this clonotype was seen once. This chain joins TRBV11-2 and TRBJ2-1; no firm D call. Trimming stripped 6 bases from V and 2 bases from J, with 8 bases between. The CDR3 is 13 amino acids. Germline V gives CDR1 SGHAT, CDR2 FQNNGV. CDR3 coding DNA: TGTGCCAGCAGGCGGACCACCTACAATGAGCAGTTCTTC. Translated, it gives CASRRTTYNEQFF. The full variable domain, in which reference TRBV11-2 and TRBJ2-1 provide the parts outside the CDR3, is EAGVAQSPRYKIIEKRQSVAFWCNPISGHATLYWYQQILGQGPKLLIQFQNNGVVDDSQLPKDRFSAERLKGVDSTLKIQPAKLEDSAVYLCASRRTTYNEQFFGPGTRLTVL.

The CDR3 spells CASSIGVAVGYGYTF. The CDR3 DNA is TGTGCCAGTAGTATTGGCGTGGCAGTTGGCTATGGCTACACCTTC. The chain employs TRBV19 and TRBJ1-2; D is ambiguous. The germline V gene has CDR1 LNHDA and CDR2 SQIVND (reference sequence). The CDR3 has 15 residues. The V end lost 3 bases, the J end lost 4 bases, and 15 bases lay between the germline ends.

The chain employs TRBV5-1 and TRBJ2-1, with TRBD2 as a possible D gene (5 bases). Germline V gene lookup returns CDR1 SGHRS and CDR2 YFSETQ. The CDR3 has 14 residues. The V and J ends lost 3 bases and 5 bases respectively, with 12 bases between them. Written as DNA, the CDR3 is TGCGCCAGCAGCTCCCAAACGGGGAACAATGAGCAGTTCTTC. Protein product: CASSSQTGNNEQFF.

The chain joins TRBV6-2 or TRBV6-3 to TRBJ2-3; the D call may be TRBD1 or TRBD2 (5 bases each). The CDR3 is 15 amino acids. Germline V gene lookup returns CDR1 MNHEY and CDR2 SVGEGT. V lost 5 bases to trimming and J lost 0 bases, with 12 bases between them. The CDR3 protein is CASSHRDPSTDTQYF. Written as DNA, the CDR3 is TGTGCCAGCAGTCACCGGGACCCTAGCACAGATACGCAGTATTTT.

The CDR3 nucleotides read TGTGCCAGCAGCAAGCTACAGGGGGCATCGGCCAAAAACATTCAGTACTTC. Translation gives CASSKLQGASAKNIQYF. V gene TRBV7-9 combines with J gene TRBJ2-4; 9 bases match TRBD1. The CDR3 consists of 17 residues. Trimming cost V 5 bases and J 1 base; bases outside gene matches: 9. Germline V gene data show CDR1 as SEHNR and CDR2 as FQNEAQ (reference sequence). Drawing the rest from reference TRBV7-9 and TRBJ2-4, the complete variable domain is DTGVSQNPRHKITKRGQNVTFRCDPISEHNRLYWYRQTLGQGPEFLTYFQNEAQLEKSRLLSDRFSAERPKGSFSTLEIQRTEQGDSAMYLCASSKLQGASAKNIQYFGAGTRLSVL.

J is TRBJ1-1 and V is TRBV7-2; possible D gene TRBD1, 5 bases. V lost 5 bases, J lost 8 bases, and 18 bases lay in between. The CDR3 runs to 14 residues. The germline V gene has CDR1 SGHTA and CDR2 FQGNSA. The chain's CDR3 is CASSTRTGGDEAFF. As DNA, the CDR3 is TGTGCCAGCAGCACACGGACGGGAGGGGACGAAGCTTTCTTT.

The genes are TRBV7-2 and TRBJ2-6, with D possibly TRBD2 on 7 matching bases. The germline CDR1 and CDR2 sequences are SGHTA and FQGNSA. V was pared by 0 bases and J by 4 bases, with 10 bases between. The CDR3 is 16 residues long. The DNA of the CDR3 is TGTGCCAGCAGCTTAGCAAGGGGGGGAGGGGCCAACGTCCTGACTTTC. Its translation is CASSLARGGGANVLTF.

V is TRBV20-1 and J is TRBJ2-7; 12 bases line up with TRBD2. CDR3 size: 16 residues. Germline-derived CDR1 and CDR2 are DFQATT and SNEGSKA (reference sequence). After removal of 0 bases from V and 3 bases from J, the junction contained 6 bases not matched to a gene. In DNA form, the CDR3 reads TGCAGTGCTAGAGACAGACTAGCGGGGGCCCGCTACGAGCAGTACTTC. It is translated as CSARDRLAGARYEQYF.

The chain links TRBV9 to TRBJ2-7; 10 positions match TRBD2. Germline CDR1 SGDLS, CDR2 YYNGEE. The length of the CDR3 is 14 residues. The V gene end was trimmed by 0 bases and the J gene end by 6 bases; junction bases not matched to a gene: 3. CDR3 bases: TGTGCCAGCAGCGTAGAATTAGCGGGGGGCGAGCAGTACTTC. Residues: CASSVELAGGEQYF.

The CDR3 region is CASSNFPGTKLYEQYF. For the CDR3, the DNA is TGTGCCAGCTCGAATTTCCCCGGGACTAAACTCTACGAGCAGTACTTC. This chain connects TRBV28 to TRBJ2-7, with 7 bases that match TRBD2. Trimming took 8 bases from V and 3 from J; bases not matched to a gene: 16. The CDR3 extends over 16 amino acids. The germline gives CDR1 MDHEN, CDR2 SYDVKM.